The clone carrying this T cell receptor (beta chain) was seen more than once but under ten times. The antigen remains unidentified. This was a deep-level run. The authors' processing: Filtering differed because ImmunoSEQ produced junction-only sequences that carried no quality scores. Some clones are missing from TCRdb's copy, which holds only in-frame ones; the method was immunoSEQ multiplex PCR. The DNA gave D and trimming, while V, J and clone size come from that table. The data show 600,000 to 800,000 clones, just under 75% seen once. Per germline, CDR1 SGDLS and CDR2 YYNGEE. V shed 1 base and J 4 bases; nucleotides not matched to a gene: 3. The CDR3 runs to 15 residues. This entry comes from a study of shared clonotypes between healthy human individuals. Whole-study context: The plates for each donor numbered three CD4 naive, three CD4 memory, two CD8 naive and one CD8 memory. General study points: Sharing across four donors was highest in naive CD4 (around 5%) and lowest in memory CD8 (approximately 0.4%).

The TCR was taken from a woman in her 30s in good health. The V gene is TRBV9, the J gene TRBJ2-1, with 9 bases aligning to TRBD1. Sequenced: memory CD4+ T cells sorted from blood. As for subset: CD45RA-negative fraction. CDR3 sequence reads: CASSVRDREYNEQFF. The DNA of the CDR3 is TGTGCCAGCAGCGTAAGGGACAGGGAGTACAATGAGCAGTTCTTC.